One T cell receptor beta chain is described in this entry. Its antigen is not known. CDR3 length equals 15 residues. Germline loops: CDR1 LNHNV, CDR2 YYDKDF (reference sequence). Deletions cut 0 bases from V and 0 bases from J, with 6 bases between. This specimen belongs to a study of shared clonotypes between healthy human individuals. Whole-study results and caveats: Exclusively blood specimens were collected; tissue repertoires likely differ.

Data came from immunoSEQ multiplex PCR; TCRdb stores just in-frame clones and leaves some out. The table lists around 1,000,000 clones, approximately 75% of them singletons. This rearrangement joins TRBV15 to TRBJ1-5, with D unresolved. The specimen sequenced was memory CD4+ T cells from PBMCs. Specified subset: CD45RA-negative fraction. This receptor was identified in a man between 18 and 35 years old in good health. Some clones in this sample may be carry-over from other donors' samples. CDR3 residues: CATSREISSNQPQHF. In DNA form, the CDR3 reads TGTGCCACCAGCAGAGAGATAAGTAGCAATCAGCCCCAGCATTTT.